This is a list of T cell receptor beta chains from one sample in a study of T-cell memory formation after mild COVID-19. Using its own MiXCR run on the 5' RACE reads, TCRdb lists one record per CDR3 protein. The table records about 340,000 distinct CDR3 sequences, around 15% of them present only once. The sample consisted of PBMCs or a T cell subset sorted from them (not recorded which). The receptors were gathered from a man between 18 and 29 years old who had mild COVID-19 (a few samples of this study predate the infection). Cell type and time point are not known. CDR3s include the opening cysteine and the closing phenylalanine or tryptophan. D genes are given only for firm matches. Size values are once, few and many counts, or a class for expanded clones, and some rows have none.

TRBV4-2	NA	TRBJ2-5	many	TGTGCCAGCAGCCAAGGGAGCAGCGGCCAAGAGACCCAGTACTTC	CASSQGSSGQETQYF
TRBV15	NA	TRBJ1-1	NA	TGTGCCACCAGCACAATCCCAGGGGCTACGAACACTGAAGCTTTCTTT	CATSTIPGATNTEAFF
TRBV7-2	NA	TRBJ1-3	NA	TGTGCCAGCAGCTTAAACCCATCGAGCTCTGGAAACACCATATATTTT	CASSLNPSSSGNTIYF
TRBV7-3	NA	TRBJ2-4	few	TGTGCCAGCAGCCCCTCCCTGGGGGCTGCAATTGACATTCAGTACTTC	CASSPSLGAAIDIQYF
TRBV20-1	NA	TRBJ2-1	many	TGCAGTGCTTTAGAGGGTCGTAACAATGAGCAGTTCTTC	CSALEGRNNEQFF
TRBV9	TRBD2	TRBJ2-3	NA	TGTGCCAGCACCTTGGGGGGAGGGATGCCAGATACGCAGTATTTT	CASTLGGGMPDTQYF
TRBV7-9	TRBD1	TRBJ2-5	NA	TGTGCCAGCAACCCCAGGACAGGGACGGAGACCCAGTACTTC	CASNPRTGTETQYF
TRBV7-2	NA	TRBJ2-3	few	TGTGCCAGCAGCGCCGTTTTGCGTGATACGCAGTATTTT	CASSAVLRDTQYF
TRBV9	TRBD2	TRBJ2-5	NA	TGTGCCAGCAGCGTGTCCCCTAGCGGGGGGACCCGCCCGGAGACCCAGTACTTC	CASSVSPSGGTRPETQYF
TRBV4-1	NA	TRBJ2-3	NA	TGCGCCAGCAGCCGCCCAGGGGGGGCTTACGATACGCAGTATTTT	CASSRPGGAYDTQYF
TRBV4-2	NA	TRBJ2-1	NA	TGTGCCAGCAGCCAGGAGGATGGGCTTGAGCAGTTCTTC	CASSQEDGLEQFF
TRBV19	NA	TRBJ2-5	few	TGTGCCAGTAGTATATCCCCGGGTGAGCAAGAGACCCAGTACTTC	CASSISPGEQETQYF
TRBV7-2	NA	TRBJ2-4	NA	TGTGCCAGCAGCTTAGCCGGGGAGAAAAACATTCAGTACTTC	CASSLAGEKNIQYF
TRBV12-3/TRBV12-4	NA	TRBJ1-4	NA	TGTGCCAGCAGCTCCACCCTGGGGGGTGAGGGAAAACTGTTTTTT	CASSSTLGGEGKLFF
TRBV6-4	TRBD2	TRBJ2-1	few	TGTGCCAGCAGTGAAGGAGCGGGGTGGAATGAGCAGTTCTTC	CASSEGAGWNEQFF
TRBV24-1	NA	TRBJ1-5	NA	TGTGCCACCAGTGAGGGGGGAGGGAATCAGCCCCAGCATTTT	CATSEGGGNQPQHF
TRBV7-3	TRBD1	TRBJ1-6	few	TGTGCCAGCAGCCTCAATGGGGACAGTAATTCACCCCTCCACTTT	CASSLNGDSNSPLHF
TRBV6-5	NA	TRBJ1-2	NA	TGTGCCAGCAGCCCTCCCATGTTTGGGAGCCGGAATAATGGCTACACCTTC	CASSPPMFGSRNNGYTF
TRBV23-1	NA	TRBJ2-4	NA	TGCGCCAGCAGTCAATCAGGCGGGAAAAACATTCAGTACTTC	CASSQSGGKNIQYF
TRBV21-1	NA	TRBJ2-4	NA	TGTGCCAGCAGCCCCCTTTCCTGTAAAAACATTCAGTACTTC	CASSPLSCKNIQYF
TRBV20-1	NA	TRBJ1-2	NA	TGCAGTGCTCTGACGCACAGGTCGCCTATCTATGGCTACACCTTC	CSALTHRSPIYGYTF
TRBV25-1	NA	TRBJ1-4	few	TGTGCCAGCAGCCGTGCAAATGAAAAACTGTTTTTT	CASSRANEKLFF
TRBV4-3	NA	TRBJ1-5	NA	TGCGCCAGCAGCCAAGATCTCAGGGGACCGCCTAGCAATCAGCCCCAGCATTTT	CASSQDLRGPPSNQPQHF
TRBV24-1	TRBD1	TRBJ2-1	NA	TGTGCCACCAGTGATCCGGGACAGGGTGAGAATGAGCAGTTCTTC	CATSDPGQGENEQFF
TRBV6-5	TRBD1	TRBJ2-3	NA	TGTGCCAGCACCCGTATTCAGGGGGCAGATACGCAGTATTTT	CASTRIQGADTQYF
TRBV5-1	NA	TRBJ2-1	many	TGCGCCAGCACCACAGGGTACCCCTACAATGAGCAGTTCTTC	CASTTGYPYNEQFF
TRBV3-1	NA	TRBJ2-3	few	TGTGCCAGCAGCCCCGACCCAACAGATACGCAGTATTTT	CASSPDPTDTQYF
TRBV20-1	TRBD1	TRBJ1-4	few	TGCAGTGCTAAACGGACAGGGTTTGAGAATGAAAAACTGTTTTTT	CSAKRTGFENEKLFF
TRBV4-2	NA	TRBJ1-5	few	TGTGCCAGCAGCCAATCCAGGGATAGCAATCAGCCCCAGCATTTT	CASSQSRDSNQPQHF
TRBV28	NA	TRBJ2-1	NA	TGTGCCAGCAGGACGGGGTTGAATGAGCAGTTCTTC	CASRTGLNEQFF
TRBV28	NA	TRBJ1-5	few	TGTGCCAGCAGACCCCCGGGCCCAAATCAGCCCCAGCATTTT	CASRPPGPNQPQHF
TRBV7-2	NA	TRBJ2-4	NA	TGTGCCAGCACCCGCCAGGGGGGGAACATTCAGTACTTC	CASTRQGGNIQYF
TRBV29-1	NA	TRBJ1-1	once	TGCAGCGTTCGGGAGAACACTGAAGCTTTCTTT	CSVRENTEAFF
TRBV9	NA	TRBJ2-3	few	TGTGCCAGCAGCGTAGGATACGGAGGTCGAAAGACAGATACGCAGTATTTT	CASSVGYGGRKTDTQYF
TRBV6-5	TRBD1	TRBJ2-3	few	TGTGCCAGCAGTTATGAGGGACAGAGCGATACGCAGTATTTT	CASSYEGQSDTQYF
TRBV6-2/TRBV6-3	NA	TRBJ1-5	NA	TGTGCCAGCAGTTACATTCCCGATCAGCCCCAGCATTTT	CASSYIPDQPQHF
TRBV20-1	NA	TRBJ1-5	few	TGCAGTGCCCCCTCCGGAGGCAATCAGCCCCAGCATTTT	CSAPSGGNQPQHF
TRBV10-3	NA	TRBJ2-1	many	TGTGCCATCACACAGGTGATCAATGAGCAGTTCTTC	CAITQVINEQFF
TRBV5-1	NA	TRBJ2-1	few	TGCGCCAGCAGCTTACTTGACAGGCCCCACAATGAGCAGTTCTTC	CASSLLDRPHNEQFF
TRBV15	TRBD2	TRBJ2-2	once	TGTGCCACCAGCAGAGAGGGGGGGGTCCGGGAGCTGTTTTTT	CATSREGGVRELFF
TRBV12-3/TRBV12-4	TRBD2	TRBJ2-1	few	TGTGCCAGCAGTCCCCGGACTAGTAGCAATGAGCAGTTCTTC	CASSPRTSSNEQFF
TRBV6-2/TRBV6-3	NA	TRBJ2-1	few	TGTGCCAGCAGTTACCGGCCAGAAAACAATGAGCAGTTCTTC	CASSYRPENNEQFF
TRBV20-1	NA	TRBJ2-3	few	TGCAGTGCTAGGAGAGAAACTAGCACAGATACGCAGTATTTT	CSARRETSTDTQYF
TRBV20-1	TRBD2	TRBJ2-5	NA	TGCAGTGCTAGTCCTGCGGGGGCCCAGTACTTC	CSASPAGAQYF
TRBV2	TRBD1	TRBJ2-1	NA	TGTGCCAGCAGCCGGGACAGGGGCAATGAGCAGTTCTTC	CASSRDRGNEQFF
TRBV9	NA	TRBJ1-2	many	TGTGCCAGCAGCGTAGACAGGGCTAACTATGGCTACACCTTC	CASSVDRANYGYTF
TRBV3-1	TRBD2	TRBJ2-3	few	TGTGCCAGCAGCCAGTCTAGCGGGGCATTAAATACGCAGTATTTT	CASSQSSGALNTQYF
TRBV5-1	TRBD2	TRBJ2-4	few	TGCGCCAGTGCTTTCGGGGGGGCCGGTCAAAACATTCAGTACTTC	CASAFGGAGQNIQYF
TRBV6-5	NA	TRBJ2-5	few	TGTGCCAGCAGTTACGGCCAGGGGACAGAGACCCAGTACTTC	CASSYGQGTETQYF
TRBV5-1	NA	TRBJ2-1	few	TGCGCCAGCAGCACTAAAGACCGATACAATGAGCAGTTCTTC	CASSTKDRYNEQFF
TRBV11-1	NA	TRBJ2-3	NA	TGTGCCAGCAGCCCCGGGACCCAAACCCTCGATACGCAGTATTTT	CASSPGTQTLDTQYF
TRBV7-2	NA	TRBJ1-1	NA	TGTGCCAGCAGCGGACGGGTCACTGAAGCTTTCTTT	CASSGRVTEAFF
TRBV2	NA	TRBJ2-2	NA	TGTGCCAGCAGTGAGCTCGGAACCGGGGAGCTGTTTTTT	CASSELGTGELFF
TRBV15	TRBD1	TRBJ2-1	few	TGTGCCACCGGTCGGGGACAGGGTCCGGATGAGCAGTTCTTC	CATGRGQGPDEQFF
TRBV6-2/TRBV6-3	TRBD2	TRBJ2-7	NA	TGTGCCAGCAGCCCAGAGCGGGGCCGCTCCTACGAGCAGTACTTC	CASSPERGRSYEQYF
TRBV28	NA	TRBJ2-4	NA	TGTGCCAGCAGTCCCGGGACCCCAACTATTAACATTCAGTACTTC	CASSPGTPTINIQYF
TRBV7-2	NA	TRBJ1-2	few	TGTGCCAGCAGCGACCGGGCGAGAGGGGAGATATATGGCTACACCTTC	CASSDRARGEIYGYTF
TRBV7-6	TRBD2	TRBJ2-2	many	TGTGCCAGCAGCTTAGCCGGGGGGGCCGCGAACACCGGGGAGCTGTTTTTT	CASSLAGGAANTGELFF
TRBV2	NA	TRBJ2-7	few	TGTGCCAGCAGGGGTCTAGCCTACGAGCAGTACTTC	CASRGLAYEQYF
TRBV20-1	NA	TRBJ1-1	many	TGCAGTGCTATCAGACAGGACACGAACACTGAAGCTTTCTTT	CSAIRQDTNTEAFF